These T cell receptor beta chains were read from a single sample in a study of spatial heterogeneity in lung cancer. A single record per CDR3 protein comes from TCRdb applying MiXCR to the 5' RACE reads. The sample shows tens of thousands of distinct CDR3 sequences, 7.5% to 10% of them seen only once. Material: PBMCs, obtained at surgery. These receptor sequences come from a male donor with early-stage non-small cell lung cancer. Both conserved end residues are part of each CDR3. The D gene is left open where the match is weak. The listing skips clone size in some rows; elsewhere it reads once, few, many or a size class.

TRBJ2-2 | . | many | TRBV5-1 | TGCGCCAGCAGCTTGCCTGGGCTCACCGGGGAGCTGTTTTTT | CASSLPGLTGELFF
TRBJ2-7 | TRBD2 | . | TRBV5-1 | TGCGCCAGCAGCTCGGCCCCGGGACTAGACTACGAGCAGTACTTC | CASSSAPGLDYEQYF
TRBJ2-7 | TRBD2 | . | TRBV12-3/TRBV12-4 | TGTGCCAGCAGTTTTGCTAGCGGTTACCTTAGGGAGCAGTACTTC | CASSFASGYLREQYF
TRBJ2-3 | . | few | TRBV20-1 | TGCAGTGCTAGAGATGCCCGGGAGCTCGCAGATACGCAGTATTTT | CSARDARELADTQYF
TRBJ2-3 | . | . | TRBV19 | TGTGCCAGTAGTATCTTCGGACGAGAACCGCAGTATTTT | CASSIFGREPQYF
TRBJ1-4 | . | many | TRBV5-5 | TGTGCCAGCAGTTGGGACACCATGCGGCAACTGTTTTTT | CASSWDTMRQLFF
TRBJ1-1 | . | many | TRBV28 | TGTGCCAGCAGCATGGGACTTAACACTGAAGCTTTCTTT | CASSMGLNTEAFF
TRBJ2-7 | . | few | TRBV9 | TGTGCCAGCAGCGTAGCAGCGGGTTCCTACGAGCAGTACTTC | CASSVAAGSYEQYF
TRBJ2-2 | . | few | TRBV21-1 | TGTGCCAGCATGAGAGGGCTGTTTTTT | CASMRGLFF
TRBJ2-3 | TRBD2 | many | TRBV24-1 | TGTGCCACCAGTGAGACTAGCGGGCTCACAGATACGCAGTATTTT | CATSETSGLTDTQYF
TRBJ2-3 | . | many | TRBV4-2 | TGTGCCAGCAGCCAAGGTTCCCTAAGCACAGATACGCAGTATTTT | CASSQGSLSTDTQYF
TRBJ2-2 | . | . | TRBV2 | TGTGCCAGCAGTGGTTGGGGGACCGGGGAGCTGTTTTTT | CASSGWGTGELFF
TRBJ2-5 | TRBD1 | . | TRBV5-1 | TGCGCCAGCAGCTTACCGACCGGACAGGGCGTAGAGACCCAGTACTTC | CASSLPTGQGVETQYF
TRBJ2-7 | TRBD2 | many | TRBV2 | TGTGCCAGCGTACTAGCGCCAGCGGGATCCTACGAGCAGTACTTC | CASVLAPAGSYEQYF
TRBJ2-7 | TRBD2 | few | TRBV13 | TGTGCCAGCAGCTCTGCCTTCGGGGGGACTCACTACGAGCAGTACTTC | CASSSAFGGTHYEQYF
TRBJ2-5 | TRBD2 | many | TRBV5-1 | TGCGCCAGCAGCCCTCTCGGGACTAGCGGAGAGACCCAGTACTTC | CASSPLGTSGETQYF
TRBJ2-3 | . | many | TRBV7-2 | TGTGCCAGCAGCCGGTCCCTAGGTACGCAGTATTTT | CASSRSLGTQYF
TRBJ2-2 | . | . | TRBV7-2 | TGTGCCAGCAGCTTATACAGGGCCGGGGAGCTGTTTTTT | CASSLYRAGELFF
TRBJ2-5 | . | . | TRBV29-1 | TGCAGCGTTGCAGGCGGAGACTCGGAGACCCAGTACTTC | CSVAGGDSETQYF
TRBJ2-7 | TRBD1 | many | TRBV6-5 | TGTGCCAGCGTGGGACAGGGGGCCCACGAGCAGTACTTC | CASVGQGAHEQYF
TRBJ2-5 | TRBD1 | many | TRBV5-1 | TGCGCCAGCAGCACTGTGACAGGGGTACAAGAGACCCAGTACTTC | CASSTVTGVQETQYF
TRBJ2-1 | . | few | TRBV7-2 | TGTGCCAGCAGCTCCCCGACTGGATTGCAGTTCTTC | CASSSPTGLQFF
TRBJ2-3 | . | . | TRBV12-3/TRBV12-4 | TGTGCCAGCAGCCCGGACTCTCCGACCACAGATACGCAGTATTTT | CASSPDSPTTDTQYF
TRBJ2-3 | TRBD2 | . | TRBV7-8 | TGTGCCAGCAGCTTAGAAGGACTAGCGGCCACAGATACGCAGTATTTT | CASSLEGLAATDTQYF
TRBJ1-5 | . | few | TRBV2 | TGTGCCAGCAGGGGCGGAGGTTATAGCAATCAGCCCCAGCATTTT | CASRGGGYSNQPQHF
TRBJ2-3 | . | many | TRBV4-3 | TGCGCCAGCAGCCAAGATCACGGACGAGGTACAGATACGCAGTATTTT | CASSQDHGRGTDTQYF